The 10 T cell receptor beta chains listed next were all sequenced from one sample in a study of T cell responses to AZD1222 COVID-19 vaccine (dated by TCRdb to 2020 to 2023). Receptors were amplified or captured by the immunoSEQ multiplex PCR assay. TCRdb took over this immuneACCESS table, retaining in-frame rearrangements with V and J assigned. Such tables are incomplete; in checked studies, under half of the missing clones stem from an unresolved V gene, and the remainder is unexplained. The sample contains more than 100,000 clones, 80% to 90% of them found a single time. The ten largest clonotypes hold 7.6% of the sample. The time point label on this specimen signifies: baseline before first vaccination. The source was peripheral blood, collected on day 0 of AZD1222 vaccination. These receptors came from an adult in good health.

The rearrangement links TRBV5-1 to TRBJ1-2; 8 bases line up with TRBD1. The ends lost 3 bases at V and 8 bases at J; junction bases unmatched: 3. This CDR3 is built from 12 residues. Germline CDR1 SGHRS, CDR2 YFSETQ. The CDR3 bases are TGCGCCAGCAGCTCACAGGGGGAAGGCTACACCTTC. It codes for CASSSQGEGYTF. The whole variable domain, filled in from reference TRBV5-1 and TRBJ1-2, reads KAGVTQTPRYLIKTRGQQVTLSCSPISGHRSVSWYQQTPGQGLQFLFEYFSETQRNKGNFPGRFSGRQFSNSRSEMNVSTLELGDSALYLCASSSQGEGYTFGSGTRLTVV.

The chain recombines TRBV20-1 with TRBJ2-5; no firm D call. Germline loops: CDR1 DFQATT, CDR2 SNEGSKA (reference sequence). Between the trimmed V and J ends, which lost 2 bases and 5 bases, there was a span of 3 bases. The CDR3 runs 10 residues. The CDR3 bases are TGCAGTGCTAGATACGAGACCCAGTACTTC. It is translated as CSARYETQYF.

This clone was seen a handful of times. V usage is TRBV4-1 and J usage is TRBJ1-6; possibly TRBD1 for D (5 bases). The V gene's germline CDR1 is MGHRA and CDR2 YSYEKL. Trimming took off 0 bases at V and 0 bases at J, with 9 bases between the two ends. This CDR3 is built from 17 residues. The CDR3 bases are TGCGCCAGCAGCCAAGATCGGGGGAGCTCCTATAATTCACCCCTCCACTTT. Its translation is CASSQDRGSSYNSPLHF.

CDR3 DNA sequence: TGCGCCAGCACCACTAGCGGGGGCTCCCATGAGCAGTTCTTC. This sequence encodes CASTTSGGSHEQFF. V usage is TRBV5-1 and J usage is TRBJ2-1, with 11 bases matching TRBD2. The ends lost 6 bases at V and 8 bases at J; junction bases unmatched: 7. The CDR3 loop spans 14 amino acids. The germline V gene has CDR1 SGHRS and CDR2 YFSETQ.

V and J are TRBV7-2 and TRBJ1-4, with TRBD1 matching 9 bases. Germline CDR1 and CDR2: SGHTA and FQGNSA. Germline trimming cut 5 bases from V and 7 bases from J; bases unmatched to any gene: 8. CDR3 size: 15 residues. The CDR3 is CASSPSTGGGEKLFF. In nucleotides, the CDR3 is TGTGCCAGCAGCCCATCAACAGGGGGCGGTGAAAAACTGTTTTTT.

This chain links TRBV5-8 with TRBJ1-5, with D possibly TRBD1 on 5 matching bases. Germline V gives CDR1 SGHTS, CDR2 YDEGEE. CDR3 size: 13 residues. Trimming cost V 2 bases and J 14 bases, with 17 bases left between them. CDR3 sequence: CASSFWGVQGEHF. CDR3 coding DNA: TGTGCCAGCAGCTTCTGGGGCGTCCAAGGGGAGCATTTT.

The chain couples TRBV19 to TRBJ1-5; D is possibly TRBD1 (5 bases). V gave up 5 bases and J gave up 2 bases, with 13 bases separating them. CDR1 and CDR2 (germline): LNHDA, SQIVND (reference sequence). CDR3 size: 15 residues. CDR3 sequence reads: CASSPGTARNQPQHF. In DNA form, the CDR3 reads TGTGCCAGTAGTCCCGGGACCGCTCGCAATCAGCCCCAGCATTTT. Looking up the rest from reference TRBV19 and TRBJ1-5 gives the full variable domain: DGGITQSPKYLFRKEGQNVTLSCEQNLNHDAMYWYRQDPGQGLRLIYYSQIVNDFQKGDIAEGYSVSREKKESFPLTVTSAQKNPTAFYLCASSPGTARNQPQHFGDGTRLSIL.

The rearrangement joins TRBV10-1 to TRBJ1-1; D uncertain. Germline V CDR1 and CDR2: WNHNN, SYGVQD (reference sequence). This CDR3 is 14 amino acids long. The V and J ends lost 4 bases and 2 bases respectively, with 11 bases between them. The CDR3, as DNA: TGCGCCAGCAGTGTAAACCGCCTTAACACTGAAGCTTTCTTT. Its translation is CASSVNRLNTEAFF.

J is TRBJ2-1 and V is TRBV7-9; tentative D call: TRBD1 (7 bases). This CDR3 comprises 13 residues. V was pared by 1 base and J by 13 bases, with 14 bases between. Germline lookup yields CDR1 SEHNR and CDR2 FQNEAQ (reference sequence). CDR3: CASSLGGDRDQFF. CDR3 in DNA: TGTGCCAGCAGCTTAGGGGGGGACAGAGACCAGTTCTTC.

This rearrangement joins TRBV4-3 to TRBJ2-5, with D perhaps matching TRBD2 (5 bases). The CDR3 extends over 16 amino acids. Germline V gives CDR1 LGHNA, CDR2 YSLEER. Trimming shortened V by 1 base and J by 1 base, and 13 bases separated the two germline ends. The CDR3 region is CASSQGTRWGQETQYF. The CDR3, as DNA: TGCGCCAGCAGCCAAGGAACTAGATGGGGCCAAGAGACCCAGTACTTC.